The 13 T cell receptor beta chains listed next were all sequenced from one sample in a study. TCRdb recomputed calls from the 5' RACE reads with MiXCR, one row per CDR3 protein. The data contain 35,000 to 45,000 distinct CDR3 sequences, roughly a fifth of them seen just once; the ten biggest clones take up around 4%. Treg sorting used a CD4+CD25+CD127-/low gate. The sample comprised Tregs sorted from a lymph node. The receptors here all came from a female donor with breast cancer.

This clonotype was recorded at least ten times. The V gene is TRBV7-3, the J gene TRBJ2-2; D remains unclear. There are 14 residues in the CDR3. Trimming took off 5 bases at V and 1 base at J, with 8 bases between the two ends. The germline V gene has CDR1 SGHTA and CDR2 FQGTGA. The CDR3 reads CASSTSGNTGELFF. DNA of the CDR3: TGTGCCAGCAGCACTTCAGGGAACACCGGGGAGCTGTTTTTT.

The rearrangement links TRBV21-1 to TRBJ2-7; whether TRBD1, the table's D call, matches the DNA was not checked. TRBV21-1 represents a pseudogene. The CDR3 consists of 19 residues. This CDR3 reads CASSKQEIGSEGDKYEQYF. Written as DNA, the CDR3 is TGTGCCAGCAGCAAACAAGAGATTGGAAGTGAGGGGGATAAGTACGAGCAGTACTTC.

Many counts were recorded for this clonotype. The chain couples TRBV20-1 to TRBJ2-7; D may match TRBD1 or TRBD2 (5 bases each). V lost 3 bases and J lost 6, with 15 bases in between. Germline V lookup: CDR1 DFQATT, CDR2 SNEGSKA (reference sequence). The CDR3 is 13 residues long. CDR3 protein: CSARPLARVEQYF. In DNA form, the CDR3 reads TGCAGTGCTAGGCCGCTAGCCAGGGTCGAGCAGTACTTC.

Comment on this clonotype: Since a much larger clone is just one base distant, this may be a read error. The rearrangement uses TRBV5-1 and TRBJ2-5, with D possibly being TRBD1 (6 bases). CDR3 size: 15 residues. CDR1 and CDR2 from the germline V gene are SGHRS and YFSETQ. V was pared by 0 bases and J by 4 bases, with 13 bases between. CDR3 nucleotides: TGCGCCAGCAGCTTGGCCGAGACAGGAGGAGAGACCCAGTACTTC. Amino acid sequence: CASSLAETGGETQYF.

This clonotype turned up a few times. This rearrangement joins TRBV12-3 or TRBV12-4 to TRBJ1-6; TRBD1 is a possible D gene (5 bases). The V end was cut by 5 bases, the J end by 8 bases, with 16 bases between. This CDR3 is built from 15 residues. This CDR3 is CASSPHWGSYSPLHF. In DNA form, the CDR3 reads TGTGCCAGCAGTCCCCACTGGGGCAGCTATTCACCCCTCCACTTT.

This clonotype was seen at least ten times. V gene TRBV28 combines with J gene TRBJ2-1; D might be TRBD1 or TRBD2, each matching 7 bases. V gave up 5 bases and J gave up 4 bases, with 18 bases separating them. The CDR3 runs to 16 residues. CDR1 and CDR2 from the germline V gene are MDHEN and SYDVKM. The CDR3 region has the DNA TGTGCCAGCAGTCCCTGGGGGGGACAGAATTACAATGAGCAGTTCTTC. Translation gives CASSPWGGQNYNEQFF.

This clonotype was counted many times. The chain combines TRBV7-9 with TRBJ2-3; 9 bases are a match to TRBD1. This CDR3 comprises 15 residues. The ends lost 6 bases at V and 4 bases at J; junction bases unmatched: 8. From germline, CDR1 is SEHNR and CDR2 FQNEAQ (reference sequence). The CDR3 is CASRHRDREPDTQYF. CDR3 coding DNA: TGTGCCAGCAGGCACCGGGACAGGGAGCCAGATACGCAGTATTTT. Using reference TRBV7-9 and TRBJ2-3 for the parts outside the CDR3, the full variable domain is DTGVSQNPRHKITKRGQNVTFRCDPISEHNRLYWYRQTLGQGPEFLTYFQNEAQLEKSRLLSDRFSAERPKGSFSTLEIQRTEQGDSAMYLCASRHRDREPDTQYFGPGTRLTVL.

This chain links TRBV4-1 with TRBJ2-3; D remains ambiguous. There are 17 residues in the CDR3. Trimming removed 3 bases from V and 0 bases from J, with 16 bases in between. CDR1 is MGHRA and CDR2 is YSYEKL in the germline V gene. The CDR3 protein is CASSQDPGYTSTDTQYF. The CDR3 coding sequence is TGCGCCAGCAGCCAGGATCCGGGCTACACTAGCACAGATACGCAGTATTTT.

The sample holds many counts of this clonotype. V gene TRBV4-1 combines with J gene TRBJ1-1; TRBD1 agrees at 7 bases. The CDR3 extends over 15 amino acids. V shed 3 bases, J shed 7 bases, and the junction held 11 bases outside the gene matches. Per germline, CDR1 MGHRA and CDR2 YSYEKL. The CDR3 loop reads CASSQTRQGADEAFF. CDR3 nucleotide sequence: TGCGCCAGCAGCCAGACAAGACAGGGCGCGGATGAAGCTTTCTTT.

Comment on this clonotype: With a much larger clone just one base away, this may be a read error. V and J are TRBV6-1 and TRBJ1-2, with D perhaps matching TRBD1 (6 bases). Deletions cut 10 bases from V and 2 bases from J, with 17 bases between. The CDR3 covers 14 residues. CDR1 and CDR2 (germline): MNHNS, SASEGT. In DNA, the CDR3 is TGTGCCACCACCACCTTAACAGGGAACTATGGCTACACCTTC. Protein: CATTTLTGNYGYTF.

This clonotype was counted only a few times. V gene TRBV12-3 or TRBV12-4 combines with J gene TRBJ2-1; TRBD2 aligns across 9 bases. The J segment lost 6 bases and the V segment lost 8 bases, leaving 8 bases of the junction unmatched. This CDR3 comprises 14 residues. The CDR3 DNA sequence: TGTGCCAGCGCACTTAGCGGGAGAGTCAATGAGCAGTTCTTC. Its protein product is CASALSGRVNEQFF.

This clonotype was seen at least ten times. Compared with germline, one end of the junction differs, possibly owing to a read error. V and J are TRBV4-1 and TRBJ1-5; D is ambiguous. The germline gives CDR1 MGHRA, CDR2 YSYEKL. The length of the CDR3 is 16 residues. In DNA, the CDR3 is TGCGCCAGCAGCGAAGAAGTTAGGCTAGGCAATCAGCCCCAGCATTTT. Encoded protein: CASSEEVRLGNQPQHF.

In this sample, this clonotype turned up many times. The chain has TRBV7-6 and TRBJ2-3; 7 bases align to TRBD2. Unmatched junction bases numbered 7, after V lost 4 bases and J lost 9 bases. This CDR3 spans 13 amino acids. Germline V lookup: CDR1 SGHVS, CDR2 FNYEAQ. The CDR3 spells CASSYQLARTQYF. In DNA form, the CDR3 reads TGTGCCAGCAGCTACCAACTAGCGAGGACGCAGTATTTT.